One and the same sample provided the 14 T cell receptor beta chains below, sequenced in a study of CD8+ T cells in alopecia areata (dated by TCRdb to the late 2010s). The library was produced with the immunoSEQ multiplex PCR assay. To provide template for TCR sequencing, every sample had RNA extracted and reverse transcribed into cDNA. As stored in TCRdb, this immuneACCESS dataset retains in-frame rearrangements with V and J assigned. A fraction of the clones does not appear; measured against another copy, unresolved V genes explain less than half of the discrepancy, and the remainder lacks a known reason. This sample holds under 350,000 clones; 58% were observed only once. More than 1.5% of the sample comes from the top ten. This specimen's time point label, per the study, means: around 24 weeks on oral tofacitinib. The treatment or condition tag for this specimen amounts to: oral pan-JAK inhibitor, 5-10 mg twice daily.

Sample: CD4+ T cells sorted from blood, taken at week 24, from a patient treated with tofacitinib. Receptor source: a human donor with alopecia areata.

The chain carries TRBV28 and TRBJ2-3, with 7 bases aligning to TRBD2. CDR1 is MDHEN and CDR2 is SYDVKM in the germline V gene. CDR3 size: 16 residues. With V trimmed by 7 bases and J by 3 bases, 13 bases remained unmatched. The CDR3 region is CASTAPAGMRTDTQYF. The CDR3 DNA follows: TGTGCCAGCACGGCCCCAGCGGGGATGAGGACAGATACGCAGTATTTT.

This rearrangement joins TRBV30 to TRBJ1-2; D possibly corresponds to TRBD1 (5 bases). V was cut by 4 bases and J by 4 bases, with 25 bases left in between. Germline V gives CDR1 GTSNPN, CDR2 SVGIG (reference sequence). This CDR3 contains 17 residues. The CDR3 loop is CAWNAWSGRGMGYGYTF. CDR3 coding DNA: TGTGCCTGGAACGCCTGGTCAGGGAGAGGTATGGGCTATGGCTACACCTTC. Supplemented by reference TRBV30 and TRBJ1-2, the full variable domain reads SQTIHQWPATLVQPVGSPLSLECTVEGTSNPNLYWYRQAAGRGLQLLFYSVGIGQISSEVPQNLSASRPQDRQFILSSKKLLLSDSGFYLCAWNAWSGRGMGYGYTFGSGTRLTVV.

The genes are TRBV6-6 and TRBJ1-1, with D unresolved. From germline, CDR1 is MNHNY and CDR2 SVGAGI (reference sequence). Trimming removed 5 bases at V and 8 bases at J, with 12 bases between. The CDR3 has 12 amino acids. The CDR3 DNA is TGTGCCAGCAGTCTTTCCGGTGTAGAAGCTTTCTTT. Translation gives CASSLSGVEAFF.

The chain employs TRBV30 and TRBJ2-4, with 7 bases aligning to TRBD1. V lost 2 bases and J lost 2; bases outside the gene matches: 12. The CDR3 runs to 17 residues. The germline CDR1 and CDR2 sequences are GTSNPN and SVGIG (reference sequence). In DNA, the CDR3 is TGTGCCTGGAGTTCTCCCGGGACAGCACTAACCAAAAACATTCAGTACTTC. This translates into CAWSSPGTALTKNIQYF.

V usage is TRBV4-2 and J usage is TRBJ2-7; weak D call: TRBD2 (5 bases). The V gene's germline CDR1 is LGHNA and CDR2 YNFKEQ. Trimming took off 3 bases at V and 1 base at J, with 10 bases between the two ends. The CDR3 is 14 amino acids. The CDR3, as DNA: TGTGCCAGCAGCCAGACTATCGAATCCTACGAGCAGTACTTC. As protein: CASSQTIESYEQYF.

The genes are TRBV7-9 and TRBJ2-5, with D perhaps matching TRBD2 (6 bases). This CDR3 has 14 amino acids. CDR1 and CDR2 from the germline V gene are SEHNR and FQNEAQ (reference sequence). Trimming pared 3 bases from V and 7 bases from J, leaving 15 bases between. Written as DNA, the CDR3 is TGTGCCAGCAGCTTCGTGCGGGGCCGGGGGACCCAGTACTTC. This codes for CASSFVRGRGTQYF.

This clone occurred a few times. The V call is TRBV29-1, the J call TRBJ1-1; 8 positions agree with TRBD1. The V gene's germline CDR1 is SQVTM and CDR2 ANQGSEA. Trimming took 4 bases from V and 0 from J; bases not matched to a gene: 4. CDR3 size: 14 residues. CDR3 protein: CSVVLGQVNTEAFF. CDR3 in DNA: TGCAGCGTTGTTTTGGGACAGGTGAACACTGAAGCTTTCTTT.

With regard to this clone: This sample includes further DNA sequences coding for the same CDR3. This sequence joins TRBV7-2 and TRBJ1-2, with 9 bases identical to TRBD1. Per germline, CDR1 SGHTA and CDR2 FQGNSA. The CDR3 contains 13 residues. V lost 5 bases, J lost 6 bases, and 4 bases stayed unmatched. The CDR3 protein is CASSPRTGDGYTF. The CDR3 DNA follows: TGTGCCAGCAGCCCCCGGACAGGGGATGGCTACACCTTC.

This clone was seen a few times. The rearrangement uses TRBV7-2 and TRBJ1-6, with TRBD1 identical over 8 bases. Trimming at V came to 4 bases and at J to 11 bases, leaving 10 bases not matched to a gene. The V gene's germline CDR1 is SGHTA and CDR2 FQGNSA. The length of the CDR3 is 15 residues. The DNA of the CDR3 is TGTGCCAGCAGCTCGACAGGGGCCGGTCAGACACCCCTCCACTTT. Protein product: CASSSTGAGQTPLHF.

CDR3 amino acids: CSVEDPGSGGLTDTQYF. In DNA form, the CDR3 reads TGCAGCGTTGAAGATCCGGGGAGCGGCGGACTCACAGATACGCAGTATTTT. The V and J genes are TRBV29-1 and TRBJ2-3; a possible D gene is TRBD2 (5 bases). The germline CDR1 and CDR2 sequences are SQVTM and ANQGSEA. With 0 bases removed from V and 2 bases from J, the gap between germline ends came to 18 bases. This CDR3 spans 17 amino acids.

The sample holds a few counts of this clone. This specimen includes other DNA sequences encoding the same CDR3. The chain couples TRBV30 to TRBJ2-7; D possibly corresponds to TRBD1 (5 bases). The germline V gene has CDR1 GTSNPN and CDR2 SVGIG (reference sequence). With 1 base removed from V and 3 bases from J, the gap between germline ends came to 13 bases. CDR3 length: 14 residues. The CDR3 spells CAWSGTWGGYEQYF. The CDR3 DNA sequence: TGTGCCTGGAGTGGGACCTGGGGCGGCTACGAGCAGTACTTC.

The chain uses TRBV30 and TRBJ1-1; 7 positions agree with TRBD1. CDR1 GTSNPN and CDR2 SVGIG come from the germline V gene (reference sequence). The ends lost 2 bases at V and 4 bases at J; junction bases unmatched: 7. This CDR3 is built from 14 residues. This chain's CDR3 is CAWSNGQVITEAFF. For the CDR3, the DNA is TGTGCCTGGAGTAATGGACAGGTGATCACTGAAGCTTTCTTT. Full variable domain (remainder filled in from reference TRBV30 and TRBJ1-1): SQTIHQWPATLVQPVGSPLSLECTVEGTSNPNLYWYRQAAGRGLQLLFYSVGIGQISSEVPQNLSASRPQDRQFILSSKKLLLSDSGFYLCAWSNGQVITEAFFGQGTRLTVV.

The chain has TRBV5-1 and TRBJ2-5, with D perhaps being TRBD1 or TRBD2 (5 bases each). V was shortened by 3 bases and J by 5 bases, with 14 bases between the two germline ends. The CDR3 covers 14 residues. CDR1 and CDR2 (germline): SGHRS, YFSETQ. The CDR3 coding sequence is TGCGCCAGCAGCTCCGGGGCCCAAGGGGAGACCCAGTACTTC. This gives the protein CASSSGAQGETQYF.

CDR3 nucleotide sequence: TGTGCCTGGAGTGGGGGACAGGGAGGTCAAGAGACCCAGTACTTC. Amino acid sequence: CAWSGGQGGQETQYF. The chain uses TRBV30 and TRBJ2-5, with 9 bases that match TRBD1. With V trimmed by 1 base and J by 2 bases, 5 bases remained unmatched. Germline V gene data show CDR1 as GTSNPN and CDR2 as SVGIG (reference sequence). The CDR3 consists of 15 residues.